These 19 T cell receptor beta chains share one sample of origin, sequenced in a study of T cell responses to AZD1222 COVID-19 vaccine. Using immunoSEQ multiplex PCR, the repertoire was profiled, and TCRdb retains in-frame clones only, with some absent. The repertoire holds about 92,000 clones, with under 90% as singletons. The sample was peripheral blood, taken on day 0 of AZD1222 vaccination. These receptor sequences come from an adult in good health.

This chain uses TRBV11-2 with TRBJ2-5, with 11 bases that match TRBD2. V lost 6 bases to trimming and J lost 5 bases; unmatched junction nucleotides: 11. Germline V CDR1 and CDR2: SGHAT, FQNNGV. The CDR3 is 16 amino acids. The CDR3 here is CASRQGALAGVETQYF. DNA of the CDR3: TGTGCCAGCAGACAAGGGGCACTAGCGGGGGTCGAGACCCAGTACTTC.

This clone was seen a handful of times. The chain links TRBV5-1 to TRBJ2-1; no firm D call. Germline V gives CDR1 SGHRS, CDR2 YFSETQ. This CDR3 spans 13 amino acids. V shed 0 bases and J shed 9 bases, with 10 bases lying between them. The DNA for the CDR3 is TGCGCCAGCAGCTTGGTTAGCTCGGGTGAGCAGTTCTTC. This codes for CASSLVSSGEQFF.

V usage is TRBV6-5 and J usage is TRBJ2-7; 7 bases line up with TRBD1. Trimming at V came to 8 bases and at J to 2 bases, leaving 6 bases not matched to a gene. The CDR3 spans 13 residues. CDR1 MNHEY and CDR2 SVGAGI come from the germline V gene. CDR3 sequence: CASVRQGTYEQYF. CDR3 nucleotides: TGTGCCAGCGTACGACAGGGCACCTACGAGCAGTACTTC.

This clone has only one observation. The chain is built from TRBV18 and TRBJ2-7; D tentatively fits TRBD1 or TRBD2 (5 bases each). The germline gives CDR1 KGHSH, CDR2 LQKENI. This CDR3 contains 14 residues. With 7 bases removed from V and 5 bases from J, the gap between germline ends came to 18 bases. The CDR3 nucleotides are TGTGCCAGCTTACCGGGACGGGGAAGGAACGAGCAGTACTTC. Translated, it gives CASLPGRGRNEQYF.

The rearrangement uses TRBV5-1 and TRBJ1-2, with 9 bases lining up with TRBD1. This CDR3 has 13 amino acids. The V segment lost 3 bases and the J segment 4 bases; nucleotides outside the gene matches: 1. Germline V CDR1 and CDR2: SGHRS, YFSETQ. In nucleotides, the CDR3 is TGCGCCAGCAGCTCGACAGGGGGCTATGGCTACACCTTC. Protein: CASSSTGGYGYTF. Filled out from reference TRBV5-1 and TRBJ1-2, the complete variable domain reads KAGVTQTPRYLIKTRGQQVTLSCSPISGHRSVSWYQQTPGQGLQFLFEYFSETQRNKGNFPGRFSGRQFSNSRSEMNVSTLELGDSALYLCASSSTGGYGYTFGSGTRLTVV.

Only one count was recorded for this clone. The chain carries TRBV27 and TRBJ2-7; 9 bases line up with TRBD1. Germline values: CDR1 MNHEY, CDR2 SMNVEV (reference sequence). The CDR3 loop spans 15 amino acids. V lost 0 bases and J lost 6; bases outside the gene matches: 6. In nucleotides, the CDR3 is TGTGCCAGCAGTTTATCGGGGACAGGGCCCGCCGAGCAGTACTTC. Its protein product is CASSLSGTGPAEQYF.

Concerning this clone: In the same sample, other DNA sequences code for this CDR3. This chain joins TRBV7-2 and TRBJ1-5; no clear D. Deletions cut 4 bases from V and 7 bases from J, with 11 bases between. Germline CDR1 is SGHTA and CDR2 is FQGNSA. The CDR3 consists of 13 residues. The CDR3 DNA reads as TGTGCCAGCAGCTCGAGAGGAGGACAGCCCCAGCATTTT. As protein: CASSSRGGQPQHF.

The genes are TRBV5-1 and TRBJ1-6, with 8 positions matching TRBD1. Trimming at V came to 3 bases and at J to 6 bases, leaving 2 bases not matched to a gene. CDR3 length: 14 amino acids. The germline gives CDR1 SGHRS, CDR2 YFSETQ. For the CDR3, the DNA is TGCGCCAGCAGCTGGGACAGGAGTAATTCACCCCTCCACTTT. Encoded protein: CASSWDRSNSPLHF. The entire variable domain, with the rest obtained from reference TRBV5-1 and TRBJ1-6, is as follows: KAGVTQTPRYLIKTRGQQVTLSCSPISGHRSVSWYQQTPGQGLQFLFEYFSETQRNKGNFPGRFSGRQFSNSRSEMNVSTLELGDSALYLCASSWDRSNSPLHFGNGTRLTVT.

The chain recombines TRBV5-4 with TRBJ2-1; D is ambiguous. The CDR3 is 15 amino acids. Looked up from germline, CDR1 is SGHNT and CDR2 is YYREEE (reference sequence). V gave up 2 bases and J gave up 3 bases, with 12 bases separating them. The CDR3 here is CASSLEGSGYNEQFF. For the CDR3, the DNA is TGTGCCAGCAGCTTAGAAGGGTCTGGCTACAATGAGCAGTTCTTC.

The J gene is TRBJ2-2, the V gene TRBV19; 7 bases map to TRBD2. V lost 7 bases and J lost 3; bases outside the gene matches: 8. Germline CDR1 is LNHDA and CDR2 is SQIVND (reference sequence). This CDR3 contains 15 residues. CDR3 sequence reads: CASTKRDLDTGELFF. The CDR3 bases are TGTGCCAGTACAAAGCGGGACCTAGACACCGGGGAGCTGTTTTTT.

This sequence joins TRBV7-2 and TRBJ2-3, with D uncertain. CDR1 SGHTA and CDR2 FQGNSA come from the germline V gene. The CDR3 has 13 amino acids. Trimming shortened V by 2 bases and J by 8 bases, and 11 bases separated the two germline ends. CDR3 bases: TGTGCCAGCAGCTTATCACGGTTTTCTACGCAGTATTTT. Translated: CASSLSRFSTQYF.

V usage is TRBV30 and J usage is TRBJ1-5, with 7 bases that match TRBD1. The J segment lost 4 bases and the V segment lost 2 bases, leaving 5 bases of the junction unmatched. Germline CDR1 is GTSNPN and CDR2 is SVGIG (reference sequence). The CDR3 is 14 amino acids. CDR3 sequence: CAWSSGTENQPQHF. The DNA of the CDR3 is TGTGCCTGGAGTTCCGGGACAGAAAATCAGCCCCAGCATTTT.

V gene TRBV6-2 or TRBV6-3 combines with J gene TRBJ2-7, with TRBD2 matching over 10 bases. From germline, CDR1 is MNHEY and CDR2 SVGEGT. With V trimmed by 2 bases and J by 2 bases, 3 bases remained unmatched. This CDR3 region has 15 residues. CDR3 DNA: TGTGCCAGCAGTTACAGCGGGAGGGGAGCCTACGAGCAGTACTTC. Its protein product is CASSYSGRGAYEQYF.

CDR3 nucleotides: TGTGCCAGCAGTTTACAGGGACTCCCCTACGAGCAGTACTTC. Amino acids: CASSLQGLPYEQYF. The genes are TRBV27 and TRBJ2-7; TRBD2 is a possible D gene (6 bases). Looked up from germline, CDR1 is MNHEY and CDR2 is SMNVEV (reference sequence). The length of the CDR3 is 14 residues. V dropped 2 bases and J dropped 2 bases, with 10 bases sitting between them.

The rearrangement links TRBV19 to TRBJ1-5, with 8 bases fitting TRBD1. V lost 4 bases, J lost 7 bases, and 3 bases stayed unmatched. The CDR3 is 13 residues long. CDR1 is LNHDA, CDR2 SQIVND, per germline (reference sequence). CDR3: CASSTGGEQPQHF. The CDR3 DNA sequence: TGTGCCAGTAGTACAGGGGGCGAACAGCCCCAGCATTTT.

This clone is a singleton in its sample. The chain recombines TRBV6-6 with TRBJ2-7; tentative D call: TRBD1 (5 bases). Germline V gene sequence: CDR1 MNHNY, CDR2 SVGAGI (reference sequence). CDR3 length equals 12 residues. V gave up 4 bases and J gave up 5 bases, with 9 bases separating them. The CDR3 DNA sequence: TGTGCCAGCAGTTCCCAGGGAAACGAGCAGTACTTC. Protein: CASSSQGNEQYF.

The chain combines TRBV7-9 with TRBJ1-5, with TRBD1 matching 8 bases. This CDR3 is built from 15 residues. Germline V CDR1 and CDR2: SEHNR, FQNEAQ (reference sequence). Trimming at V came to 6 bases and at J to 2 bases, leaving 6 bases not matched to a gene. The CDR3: CASSVTGGGNQPQHF. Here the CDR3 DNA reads TGTGCCAGCAGTGTAACAGGGGGTGGCAATCAGCCCCAGCATTTT.

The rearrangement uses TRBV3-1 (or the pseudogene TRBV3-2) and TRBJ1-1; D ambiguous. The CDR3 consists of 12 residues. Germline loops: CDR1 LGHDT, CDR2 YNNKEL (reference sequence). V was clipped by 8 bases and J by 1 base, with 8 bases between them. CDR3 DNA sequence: TGTGCCAGCGTCAGTACGAACACTGAAGCTTTCTTT. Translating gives CASVSTNTEAFF.

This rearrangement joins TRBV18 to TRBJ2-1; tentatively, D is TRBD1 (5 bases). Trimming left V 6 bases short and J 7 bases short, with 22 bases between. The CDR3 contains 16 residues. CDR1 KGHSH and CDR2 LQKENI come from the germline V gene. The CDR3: CASSSKSQEGKNEQFF. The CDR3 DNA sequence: TGTGCCAGCTCTTCCAAATCACAGGAAGGGAAGAATGAGCAGTTCTTC.